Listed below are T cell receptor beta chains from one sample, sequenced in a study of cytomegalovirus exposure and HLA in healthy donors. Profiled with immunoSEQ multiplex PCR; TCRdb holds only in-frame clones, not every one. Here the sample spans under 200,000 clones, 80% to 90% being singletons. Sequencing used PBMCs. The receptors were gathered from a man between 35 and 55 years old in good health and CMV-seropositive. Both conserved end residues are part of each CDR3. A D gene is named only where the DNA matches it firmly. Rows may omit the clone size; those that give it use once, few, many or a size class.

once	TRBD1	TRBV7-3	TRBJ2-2	CASSSRQGGRGELFF	TGTGCCAGCAGCTCCCGACAGGGGGGTAGAGGGGAGCTGTTTTTT
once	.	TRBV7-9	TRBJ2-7	CASSFFDSSYEQYF	TGTGCCAGCAGCTTCTTTGACTCATCCTACGAGCAGTACTTC
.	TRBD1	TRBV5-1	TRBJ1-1	CASSQTGGPPEAFF	TGCGCCAGCAGCCAGACAGGGGGCCCGCCTGAAGCTTTCTTT
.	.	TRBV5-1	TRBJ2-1	CASSPESSAYEQFF	TGCGCCAGCAGCCCCGAATCTAGCGCTTATGAGCAGTTCTTC
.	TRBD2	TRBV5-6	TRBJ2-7	CASSPRPGLAGGSYEQYF	TGTGCCAGCAGCCCTCGCCCGGGACTAGCGGGAGGATCCTACGAGCAGTACTTC
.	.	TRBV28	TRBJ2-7	CASSLTGEQYF	TGTGCCAGCAGTTTAACGGGGGAGCAGTACTTC
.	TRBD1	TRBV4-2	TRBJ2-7	CASSHGGTGTPYEQYF	TGTGCCAGCAGCCACGGAGGGACAGGGACCCCCTACGAGCAGTACTTC
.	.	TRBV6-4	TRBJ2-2	CASSGQANGELFF	TGTGCCAGCAGTGGACAGGCTAACGGGGAGCTGTTTTTT
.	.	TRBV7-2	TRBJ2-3	CASSFDSSTDTQYF	TGTGCCAGCAGCTTTGACTCCAGCACAGATACGCAGTATTTT
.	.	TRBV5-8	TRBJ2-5	CASSTLAQETQYF	TGTGCCAGCAGCACACTAGCTCAAGAGACCCAGTACTTC
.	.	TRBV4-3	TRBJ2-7	CASSQRPGGSYEQYF	TGCGCCAGCAGCCAAAGACCCGGGGGCTCCTACGAGCAGTACTTC
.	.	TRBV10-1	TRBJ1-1	CASSAELLNTEAFF	TGCGCCAGCAGTGCCGAGCTTTTGAACACTGAAGCTTTCTTT